This T cell receptor beta chain was observed in a study of blood T cell repertoires in COVID-19. The repertoire was sequenced with immunoSEQ multiplex PCR; TCRdb's copy has only in-frame clones and lacks some. The sample lists some 300,000 clones; about 90% were seen once. The CDR3 extends over 16 amino acids. With 4 bases removed from V and 0 bases from J, the gap between germline ends came to 16 bases. Germline lookup yields CDR1 LNHDA and CDR2 SQIVND (reference sequence). The table lists this clone with a count of one. Sequenced input: peripheral blood. V is TRBV19 and J is TRBJ2-7; weak D call: TRBD1 (5 bases). The receptor was derived from a woman between 50 and 59 years old with COVID-19, enrolled during active disease. CDR3 protein: CASSRKTGAYSYEQYF. The CDR3 DNA reads TGTGCCAGTAGTAGAAAAACAGGCGCCTACTCCTACGAGCAGTACTTC.